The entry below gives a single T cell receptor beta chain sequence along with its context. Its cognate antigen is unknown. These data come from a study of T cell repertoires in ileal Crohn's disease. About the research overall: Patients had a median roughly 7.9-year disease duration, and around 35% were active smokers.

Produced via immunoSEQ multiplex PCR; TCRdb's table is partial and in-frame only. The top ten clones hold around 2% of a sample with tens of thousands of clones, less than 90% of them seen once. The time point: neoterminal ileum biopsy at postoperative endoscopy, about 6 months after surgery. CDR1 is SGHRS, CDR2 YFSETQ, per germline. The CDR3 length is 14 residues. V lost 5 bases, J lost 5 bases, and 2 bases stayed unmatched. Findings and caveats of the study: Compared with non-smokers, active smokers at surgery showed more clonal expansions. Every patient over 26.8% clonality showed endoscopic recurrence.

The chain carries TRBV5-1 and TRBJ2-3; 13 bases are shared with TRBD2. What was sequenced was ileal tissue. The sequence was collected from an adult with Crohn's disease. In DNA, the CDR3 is TGCGCCAGCAGACTAGCGGGAGGGGTAGATACGCAGTATTTT. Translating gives CASRLAGGVDTQYF.